Listed below are T cell receptor beta chains from one sample, sequenced in a study of CD8+CD57+ T cells in acquired aplastic anemia. TCRdb re-analysed the reads in MiXCR, keeping a single row per CDR3 protein. In the table there are some 190,000 distinct CDR3 sequences, approximately 45% of which are singletons. Sequencing was carried out using sorted CD4+, CD8+, or CD8+CD57+ T cells (not recorded which) from PBMCs. The receptor set was obtained from a human donor in good health. Each CDR3 is given with its conserved first and last residue. The D gene is left open where the match is weak. Size values are once, few and many counts, or a class for expanded clones, and some rows have none.

v_gene	abundance	j_gene	d_gene	CDR3aa	CDR3nt
TRBV7-3	many	TRBJ2-5	TRBD2	CASSPRLAGGPAQETQYF	TGTGCCAGCAGCCCGCGACTAGCGGGAGGGCCGGCGCAAGAGACCCAGTACTTC
TRBV7-2	.	TRBJ2-5	.	CASSSHPRETQYF	TGTGCCAGCAGCTCCCATCCCCGTGAGACCCAGTACTTC
TRBV12-3/TRBV12-4	.	TRBJ1-1	TRBD1	CASSPGGTGERRTEAFF	TGTGCCAGCAGCCCCGGGGGGACAGGGGAAAGGCGGACTGAAGCTTTCTTT
TRBV5-1	many	TRBJ1-1	.	CASSLNSGQNTEAFF	TGCGCCAGCAGCTTGAATTCAGGCCAGAACACTGAAGCTTTCTTT
TRBV20-1	.	TRBJ1-6	.	CSARGLNNSPLHF	TGCAGTGCAAGGGGTCTAAATAATTCACCCCTCCACTTT
TRBV29-1	many	TRBJ2-1	.	CSVREGQNNEQFF	TGCAGCGTTCGTGAGGGCCAGAACAATGAGCAGTTCTTC
TRBV6-2/TRBV6-3	few	TRBJ2-1	TRBD1	CASRRTGSSYNEQFF	TGTGCCAGCAGAAGGACAGGGAGCTCCTACAATGAGCAGTTCTTC
TRBV19	few	TRBJ1-6	.	CASSSPGHSPLHF	TGTGCCAGTAGTAGCCCCGGACACTCACCCCTCCACTTT
TRBV20-1	many	TRBJ2-1	TRBD2	CSAQTSGILGEQFF	TGCAGTGCTCAAACTAGCGGGATTTTAGGTGAGCAGTTCTTC
TRBV19	.	TRBJ2-7	TRBD1	CASAHRDRGAYEQYF	TGTGCCAGTGCCCACCGGGACAGGGGCGCCTACGAGCAGTACTTC
TRBV12-3/TRBV12-4	many	TRBJ2-4	.	CASSSRQQPKNIQYF	TGTGCCAGCAGTTCACGGCAACAGCCGAAAAACATTCAGTACTTC
TRBV7-8	few	TRBJ1-6	.	CASSTGGNSPLHF	TGTGCCAGCAGCACCGGGGGCAACTCACCCCTCCACTTT
TRBV24-1	.	TRBJ1-6	.	CATSNDSTSPLHF	TGTGCCACCAGTAATGACAGCACCTCGCCCCTCCACTTT
TRBV19	.	TRBJ1-5	TRBD1	CASSRGRQPQHF	TGTGCCAGCTCCAGGGGGCGTCAGCCCCAGCATTTT
TRBV7-9	.	TRBJ2-7	TRBD1	CASSPPGTGTGEQYF	TGTGCCAGCAGCCCTCCGGGGACAGGGACGGGCGAGCAGTACTTC
TRBV25-1	few	TRBJ2-3	TRBD2	CASSGGLGFGTDTQYF	TGTGCCAGCAGTGGTGGACTAGGGTTTGGCACAGATACGCAGTATTTT
TRBV18	few	TRBJ1-1	.	CASSPDSMNTEAFF	TGTGCCAGCTCACCAGACAGCATGAACACTGAAGCTTTCTTT
TRBV11-2	.	TRBJ1-2	TRBD1	CASSLDWYRGRNGYTF	TGTGCCAGCAGCTTAGATTGGTACAGGGGGCGAAATGGCTACACCTTC
TRBV6-4	few	TRBJ2-2	TRBD2	CVSSDSGTSGDTGELFF	TGTGTCAGCAGTGACTCGGGGACTAGCGGGGACACCGGGGAGCTGTTTTTT
TRBV11-2	many	TRBJ2-4	TRBD2	CASSLVVAGGHRGNIQYF	TGTGCCAGCAGCTTAGTGGTAGCGGGAGGGCATCGAGGTAACATTCAGTACTTC
TRBV27	.	TRBJ2-7	.	CASSLSGLGVSYEQYF	TGTGCCAGCAGTTTATCAGGGCTGGGGGTGTCGTACGAGCAGTACTTC
TRBV2	.	TRBJ1-3	.	CASSPQDGGNTIYF	TGTGCCAGCTCACCACAGGACGGTGGAAACACCATATATTTT
TRBV20-1	many	TRBJ2-3	.	CSASPRAGGIDTQYF	TGCAGTGCTAGTCCCCGGGCAGGGGGGATAGATACGCAGTATTTT
TRBV18	.	TRBJ1-2	TRBD1	CASSPSGQGDVYGYTF	TGTGCCAGCTCACCAAGCGGGCAGGGGGATGTCTATGGCTACACCTTC
TRBV7-8	.	TRBJ1-2	.	CASSLGVRGYGYTF	TGTGCCAGCAGCTTAGGTGTGAGGGGGTATGGCTACACCTTC
TRBV24-1	.	TRBJ2-2	.	CATSDLPYNTGELFF	TGTGCCACCAGTGATTTGCCCTATAACACCGGGGAGCTGTTTTTT
TRBV25-1	many	TRBJ1-2	TRBD1	CASSDRESYGYTF	TGTGCCAGCAGCGACAGGGAGAGCTATGGCTACACCTTC
TRBV10-3	many	TRBJ1-3	.	CAISESVGGTGNTIYF	TGTGCCATCAGTGAGTCCGTGGGAGGGACTGGAAACACCATATATTTT
TRBV7-6	.	TRBJ1-2	TRBD1	CASSPETGDAAGYTF	TGTGCCAGCAGCCCTGAGACAGGGGACGCAGCTGGCTACACCTTC
TRBV5-6	many	TRBJ1-6	.	CASSPTGYSPLHF	TGTGCCAGCAGTCCAACGGGGTATTCACCCCTCCACTTT